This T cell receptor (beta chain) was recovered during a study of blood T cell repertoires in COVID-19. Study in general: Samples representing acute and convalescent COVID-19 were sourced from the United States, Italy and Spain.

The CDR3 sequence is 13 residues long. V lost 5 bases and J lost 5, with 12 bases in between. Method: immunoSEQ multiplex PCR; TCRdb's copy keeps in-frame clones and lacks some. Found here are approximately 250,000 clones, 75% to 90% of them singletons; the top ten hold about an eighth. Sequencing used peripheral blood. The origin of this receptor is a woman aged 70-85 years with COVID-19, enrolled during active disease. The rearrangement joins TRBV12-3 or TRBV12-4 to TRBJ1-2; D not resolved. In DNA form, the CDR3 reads TGTGCCAGCAGTGTTACAGTTTATTATGGCTACACCTTC. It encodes CASSVTVYYGYTF.